The 28 T cell receptor beta chains presented below share a single source sample, sequenced in a study of radiotherapy plus CTLA-4 blockade in lung cancer. The protocol was immunoSEQ multiplex PCR, while the TCRdb copy is restricted to in-frame clones and leaves out a portion. The top ten clones hold about a sixth of a sample with about 48,000 clones, around nine tenths of them seen once. The material sequenced was peripheral blood, taken from a patient treated with radiotherapy plus ipilimumab. These receptors all come from a human donor with non-small cell lung cancer that progressed on radiotherapy plus ipilimumab. Some clones in this sample may be carry-over from other donors' samples.

The rearrangement links TRBV10-2 to TRBJ2-6; 11 bases agree with TRBD1. V dropped 11 bases and J dropped 3; count of bases not matched to a gene: 6. The CDR3 extends over 15 amino acids. Germline assignment: CDR1 WSHSY and CDR2 SAAADI. In nucleotides, the CDR3 is TGCGCCGGTGGACAGGGGGCGAGTGGGGCCAACGTCCTGACTTTC. It translates to CAGGQGASGANVLTF.

This clone has a handful of counts. The gene calls are TRBV6-6 and TRBJ2-7; D gene unclear. The V end lost 3 bases, the J end lost 0 bases, and 6 bases lay between the germline ends. From germline, CDR1 is MNHNY and CDR2 SVGAGI (reference sequence). The CDR3 extends over 13 amino acids. As DNA, the CDR3 is TGTGCCAGCAGTTATGGCCTCTCCTACGAGCAGTACTTC. Encoded protein: CASSYGLSYEQYF.

This rearrangement joins TRBV18 to TRBJ1-1, with D possibly being TRBD1 (6 bases). The V end lost 3 bases, the J end lost 3 bases, and 14 bases lay between the germline ends. The CDR3 is made up of 15 amino acids. CDR1 and CDR2 from the germline V gene are KGHSH and LQKENI. Written as DNA, the CDR3 is TGTGCCAGCTCACCGCTCAGGGGCGAGGACACTGAAGCTTTCTTT. Translated: CASSPLRGEDTEAFF.

The gene calls are TRBV5-1 and TRBJ2-3; D is unresolved. CDR3 size: 15 residues. Trimming took off 0 bases at V and 0 bases at J, with 8 bases between the two ends. CDR1 is SGHRS and CDR2 is YFSETQ in the germline V gene. CDR3 in DNA: TGCGCCAGCAGCTTGGAGAGTACTAGCACAGATACGCAGTATTTT. Translating gives CASSLESTSTDTQYF.

The rearrangement joins TRBV27 to TRBJ1-6; tentative D call: TRBD1 (5 bases). Germline CDR1 is MNHEY and CDR2 is SMNVEV (reference sequence). This CDR3 region has 15 residues. V shed 3 bases and J shed 3 bases, with 9 bases lying between them. The CDR3 protein is CASSLGGIYNSPLHF. The CDR3 region has the DNA TGTGCCAGCAGTTTGGGGGGGATCTATAATTCACCCCTCCACTTT.

This chain joins TRBV12-5 and TRBJ1-5, with TRBD1 identical over 10 bases. Unmatched junction bases numbered 10, after V lost 4 bases and J lost 7 bases. The CDR3 sequence is 16 residues long. Germline V gives CDR1 LGHNT, CDR2 FRNRAP. The CDR3 spells CASGSTGGASGQPQHF. CDR3 bases: TGTGCTAGTGGTTCGACAGGGGGCGCGTCAGGACAGCCCCAGCATTTT.

In this sample, this clone turned up a few times. The chain recombines TRBV29-1 with TRBJ2-3, with D perhaps matching TRBD2 (5 bases). Germline CDR1 SQVTM, CDR2 ANQGSEA. The CDR3 is made up of 13 amino acids. Trimming left V 4 bases short and J 6 bases short, with 14 bases between. This CDR3 reads CSVVSSSTDTQYF. The CDR3 DNA sequence: TGCAGCGTTGTGTCTAGCTCCACGGATACGCAGTATTTT.

This clone came up once. The gene calls are TRBV25-1 and TRBJ2-7, with D possibly being TRBD1 (5 bases). The V end was cut by 3 bases, the J end by 5 bases, with 14 bases between. The V gene's germline CDR1 is MGHDK and CDR2 SYGVNS. CDR3 length equals 14 residues. The CDR3 loop is CASSDRVIPNEQYF. As DNA, the CDR3 is TGTGCCAGCAGTGACAGGGTCATCCCTAACGAGCAGTACTTC.

The chain has TRBV28 and TRBJ2-3; 10 bases line up with TRBD1. From germline, CDR1 is MDHEN and CDR2 SYDVKM. The J segment lost 7 bases and the V segment lost 5 bases, leaving 9 bases of the junction unmatched. The CDR3 length is 15 residues. The CDR3 DNA sequence: TGTGCCAGCAGTCCAAGGAAGGACAGGGGGTATACGCAGTATTTT. Its translation: CASSPRKDRGYTQYF.

Details on this clone: Other DNA sequences within the sample encode an identical CDR3. The rearrangement links TRBV5-1 to TRBJ2-7; weak D call: TRBD1 (6 bases). V gave up 1 base and J gave up 7 bases, with 9 bases separating them. There are 12 residues in the CDR3. Germline loops: CDR1 SGHRS, CDR2 YFSETQ. CDR3 loop: CASSLTGSEQYF. CDR3 nucleotide sequence: TGCGCCAGCAGCTTGACAGGGAGTGAGCAGTACTTC.

The chain carries TRBV4-3 and TRBJ2-1; 9 nucleotides align to TRBD2. Germline V CDR1 and CDR2: LGHNA, YSLEER. The CDR3 spans 16 residues. V lost 0 bases, J lost 8 bases, and 8 bases stayed unmatched. CDR3 region: CASSQDGSGRYDEQFF. The CDR3 region has the DNA TGCGCCAGCAGCCAAGACGGAAGCGGGAGGTACGATGAGCAGTTCTTC.

The gene calls are TRBV29-1 and TRBJ1-1, with TRBD1 matching over 8 bases. CDR1 and CDR2 (germline): SQVTM, ANQGSEA. With 3 bases clipped from V and 6 bases from J, the junction kept 6 bases outside the gene matches. The CDR3 extends over 13 amino acids. The CDR3 loop reads CSVDQGARAEAFF. The CDR3 coding sequence is TGCAGCGTTGATCAGGGGGCAAGAGCTGAAGCTTTCTTT.

The chain recombines TRBV5-6 with TRBJ1-1; 11 nucleotides align to TRBD1. The CDR3 runs 14 residues. Germline CDR1 and CDR2: SGHDT and YYEEEE. V was clipped by 3 bases and J by 11 bases; unmatched bases: 9. The CDR3, as DNA: TGTGCCAGCAGCTCAATGGACAGGGGGCGTGTGGCTTTCTTT. It is translated as CASSSMDRGRVAFF.

The CDR3, as DNA: TGTGCCAGCAGCAGGGGGAACAGGGCGGATGGCTACACCTTC. This translates into CASSRGNRADGYTF. The chain has TRBV6-1 and TRBJ1-2; 7 nucleotides align to TRBD1. V shed 6 bases, J shed 6 bases, and the junction held 10 bases outside the gene matches. The CDR3 is 14 residues long. Per germline, CDR1 MNHNS and CDR2 SASEGT.

The rearrangement links TRBV5-6 to TRBJ2-7, with 7 nucleotides matching TRBD2. The CDR3 length is 14 residues. Germline CDR1 reads SGHDT; CDR2 reads YYEEEE. Losses at the gene ends were 4 bases for V and 0 bases for J; bases not matched to a gene: 4. The CDR3 sequence: CASSREAISYEQYF. In nucleotides, the CDR3 is TGTGCCAGCAGCCGGGAGGCTATCTCCTACGAGCAGTACTTC.

The chain combines TRBV27 with TRBJ1-6; D remains ambiguous. V lost 2 bases, J lost 7 bases, and 3 bases lay in between. The CDR3 covers 12 residues. Germline V lookup: CDR1 MNHEY, CDR2 SMNVEV (reference sequence). Here the CDR3 DNA reads TGTGCCAGCAGTTTACAGAATTCACCCCTCCACTTT. Protein sequence: CASSLQNSPLHF.

This chain links TRBV27 with TRBJ1-1; TRBD1 agrees at 9 bases. Unmatched junction bases numbered 3, after V lost 6 bases and J lost 4 bases. CDR3 length equals 13 residues. The germline V gene has CDR1 MNHEY and CDR2 SMNVEV (reference sequence). CDR3: CASRRTGVTEAFF. CDR3 DNA: TGTGCCAGCAGAAGGACAGGGGTCACTGAAGCTTTCTTT.

V usage is TRBV2 and J usage is TRBJ2-3; TRBD2 matches 13 bases. V lost 5 bases, J lost 3 bases, and 2 bases stayed unmatched. The CDR3 totals 15 residues. The germline V gene has CDR1 SNHLY and CDR2 FYNNEI. CDR3 loop: CASSRTSGGTDTQYF. The CDR3 DNA sequence: TGTGCCAGCAGTCGGACTAGCGGGGGAACAGATACGCAGTATTTT.

This chain joins TRBV2 and TRBJ1-2; D ambiguous. The germline V gene has CDR1 SNHLY and CDR2 FYNNEI. The V and J ends lost 3 bases and 0 bases respectively, with 5 bases between them. The CDR3 totals 13 residues. CDR3: CASSDRTNYGYTF. In DNA, the CDR3 is TGTGCCAGCAGTGATCGTACTAACTATGGCTACACCTTC.

V and J are TRBV5-4 and TRBJ2-5, with 7 nucleotides matching TRBD1. The CDR3 spans 13 residues. Germline V gives CDR1 SGHNT, CDR2 YYREEE (reference sequence). The ends lost 3 bases at V and 4 bases at J; junction bases unmatched: 3. The CDR3 DNA follows: TGTGCCAGCAGCTCACAGGGGACAGAGACCCAGTACTTC. This codes for CASSSQGTETQYF.

CDR3 in DNA: TGTGCCAGCTCACCAGAGAGGGGGTGGAGTGGCTACACCTTC. It codes for CASSPERGWSGYTF. V is TRBV18 and J is TRBJ1-2; maybe TRBD1 (6 bases). The ends were cut back, 2 bases at V and 7 bases at J, with 14 bases in the middle. This CDR3 has 14 residues. CDR1 is KGHSH and CDR2 is LQKENI in the germline V gene.

V gene TRBV9 combines with J gene TRBJ2-7; no clear D. Germline CDR1 and CDR2: SGDLS and YYNGEE. This CDR3 has 13 amino acids. V lost 0 bases, J lost 4 bases, and 8 bases lay in between. The CDR3 region is CASSVALEYEQYF. CDR3 bases: TGTGCCAGCAGCGTAGCCCTTGAGTACGAGCAGTACTTC.

The chain has TRBV5-1 and TRBJ2-7, with TRBD2 as a possible D gene (5 bases). The CDR3 length is 17 residues. With 1 base removed from V and 0 bases from J, the gap between germline ends came to 17 bases. Germline lookup yields CDR1 SGHRS and CDR2 YFSETQ. CDR3 in DNA: TGCGCCAGCAGCTTGCAACACCGGACTCAAGTCTCCTACGAGCAGTACTTC. This encodes CASSLQHRTQVSYEQYF.

The chain employs TRBV19 and TRBJ1-5; 7 bases align to TRBD1. Germline trimming cut 4 bases from V and 0 bases from J; bases unmatched to any gene: 3. Germline CDR1 is LNHDA and CDR2 is SQIVND (reference sequence). The CDR3 runs to 15 residues. The chain's CDR3 is CASSTGQYSNQPQHF. DNA for the CDR3: TGTGCCAGTAGTACGGGACAGTATAGCAATCAGCCCCAGCATTTT.

The gene calls are TRBV28 and TRBJ2-3; 8 bases are a match to TRBD2. The germline V gene encodes CDR1 MDHEN and CDR2 SYDVKM. This CDR3 is built from 16 residues. The V gene end was trimmed by 4 bases and the J gene end by 6 bases; junction bases not matched to a gene: 12. For the CDR3, the DNA is TGTGCCAGCAGTTCCTCGGCGGGGGGCCTTTTGGATACGCAGTATTTT. Translation gives CASSSSAGGLLDTQYF. Combining the CDR3 with reference TRBV28 and TRBJ2-3 gives the whole variable domain DVKVTQSSRYLVKRTGEKVFLECVQDMDHENMFWYRQDPGLGLRLIYFSYDVKMKEKGDIPEGYSVSREKKERFSLILESASTNQTSMYLCASSSSAGGLLDTQYFGPGTRLTVL.

The chain carries TRBV6-1 and TRBJ2-1, with D maybe TRBD2 (6 bases). The CDR3 is made up of 16 amino acids. The germline gives CDR1 MNHNS, CDR2 SASEGT. V lost 2 bases to trimming and J lost 4 bases, with 15 bases between them. The CDR3 region is CASSETTGTLYNEQFF. In DNA, the CDR3 is TGTGCCAGCAGTGAAACTACCGGGACTCTTTACAATGAGCAGTTCTTC.

This CDR3 is CASSLELGQRRTEAFF. The CDR3 nucleotides are TGTGCCAGCAGCTTAGAATTGGGACAGAGGCGCACTGAAGCTTTCTTT. This chain links TRBV11-2 with TRBJ1-1; 7 bases match TRBD1. CDR3 length: 16 amino acids. In germline, CDR1 is SGHAT, CDR2 FQNNGV. J gave up 4 bases and V 0 bases, and 8 bases lay outside the gene matches.

The chain joins TRBV11-2 to TRBJ2-7, with D possibly being TRBD1 (6 bases). V was shortened by 2 bases and J by 3 bases, with 14 bases between the two germline ends. The CDR3 sequence is 15 residues long. Germline V gives CDR1 SGHAT, CDR2 FQNNGV. The CDR3 DNA reads TGTGCCAGCAGCTTAAATACAGGGATCCTCTACGAGCAGTACTTC. Its protein is CASSLNTGILYEQYF.